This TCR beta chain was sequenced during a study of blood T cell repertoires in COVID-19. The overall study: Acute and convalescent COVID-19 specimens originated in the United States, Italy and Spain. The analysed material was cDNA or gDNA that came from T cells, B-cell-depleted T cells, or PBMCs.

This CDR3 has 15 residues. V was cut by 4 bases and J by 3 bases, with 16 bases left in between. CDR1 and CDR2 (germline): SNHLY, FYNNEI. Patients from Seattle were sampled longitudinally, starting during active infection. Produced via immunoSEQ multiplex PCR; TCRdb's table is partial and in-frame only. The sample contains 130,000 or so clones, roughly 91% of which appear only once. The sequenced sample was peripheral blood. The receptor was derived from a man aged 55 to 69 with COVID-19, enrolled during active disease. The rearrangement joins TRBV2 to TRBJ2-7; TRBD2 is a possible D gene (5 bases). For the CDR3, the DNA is TGTGCCAGCAGTGGAGGGTTGGTCCTCGGCTACGAGCAGTACTTC. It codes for CASSGGLVLGYEQYF.